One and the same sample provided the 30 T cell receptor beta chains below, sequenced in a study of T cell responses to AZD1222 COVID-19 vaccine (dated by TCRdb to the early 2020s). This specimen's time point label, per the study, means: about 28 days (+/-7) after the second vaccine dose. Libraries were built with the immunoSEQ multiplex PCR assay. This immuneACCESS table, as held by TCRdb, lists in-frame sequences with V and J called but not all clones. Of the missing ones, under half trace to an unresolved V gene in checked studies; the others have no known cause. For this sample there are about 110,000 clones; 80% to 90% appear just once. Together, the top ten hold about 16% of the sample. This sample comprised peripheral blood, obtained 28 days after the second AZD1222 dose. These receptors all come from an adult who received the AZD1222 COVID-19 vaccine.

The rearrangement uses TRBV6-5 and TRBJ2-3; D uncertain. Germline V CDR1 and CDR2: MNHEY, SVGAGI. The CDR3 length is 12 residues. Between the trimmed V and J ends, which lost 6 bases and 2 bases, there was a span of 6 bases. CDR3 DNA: TGTGCCAGCAGGGGTAACACAGATACGCAGTATTTT. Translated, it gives CASRGNTDTQYF.

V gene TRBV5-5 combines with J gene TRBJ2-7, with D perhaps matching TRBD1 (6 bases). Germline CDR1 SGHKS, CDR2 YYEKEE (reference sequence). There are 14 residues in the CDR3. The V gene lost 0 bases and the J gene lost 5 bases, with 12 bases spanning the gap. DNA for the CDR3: TGTGCCAGCAGCTTGGTAGGGGGTATGGACGAGCAGTACTTC. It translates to CASSLVGGMDEQYF.

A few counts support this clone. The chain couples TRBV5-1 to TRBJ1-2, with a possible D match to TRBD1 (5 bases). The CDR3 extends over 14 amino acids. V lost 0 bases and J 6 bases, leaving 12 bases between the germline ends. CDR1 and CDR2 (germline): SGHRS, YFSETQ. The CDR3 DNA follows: TGCGCCAGCAGCTTGGAATCAGGGTTAAATGGCTACACCTTC. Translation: CASSLESGLNGYTF.

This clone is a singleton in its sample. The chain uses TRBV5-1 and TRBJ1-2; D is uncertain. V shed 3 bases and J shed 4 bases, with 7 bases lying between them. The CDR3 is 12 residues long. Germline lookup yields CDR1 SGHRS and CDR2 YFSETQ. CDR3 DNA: TGCGCCAGCAGCTCCTCGTCCTATGGCTACACCTTC. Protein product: CASSSSSYGYTF.

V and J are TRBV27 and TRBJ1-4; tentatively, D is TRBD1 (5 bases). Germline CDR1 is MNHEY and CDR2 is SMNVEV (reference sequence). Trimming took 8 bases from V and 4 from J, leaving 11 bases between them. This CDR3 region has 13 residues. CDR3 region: CASWAGLNEKLFF. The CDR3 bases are TGTGCCAGCTGGGCAGGGCTTAATGAAAAACTGTTTTTT.

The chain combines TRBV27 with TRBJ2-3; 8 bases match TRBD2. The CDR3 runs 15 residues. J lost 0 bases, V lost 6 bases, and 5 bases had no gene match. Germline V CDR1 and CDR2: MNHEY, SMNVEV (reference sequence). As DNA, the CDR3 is TGTGCCAGCAGGTCTCCTAGCGGGAGCACAGATACGCAGTATTTT. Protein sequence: CASRSPSGSTDTQYF.

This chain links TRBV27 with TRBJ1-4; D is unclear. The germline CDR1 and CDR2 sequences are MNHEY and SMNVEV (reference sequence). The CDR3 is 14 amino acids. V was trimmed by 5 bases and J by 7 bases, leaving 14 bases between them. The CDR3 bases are TGTGCCAGCAGTGAAACGCAGGTCGGTGAAAAACTGTTTTTT. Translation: CASSETQVGEKLFF. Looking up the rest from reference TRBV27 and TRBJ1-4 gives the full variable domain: EAQVTQNPRYLITVTGKKLTVTCSQNMNHEYMSWYRQDPGLGLRQIYYSMNVEVTDKGDVPEGYKVSRKEKRNFPLILESPSPNQTSLYFCASSETQVGEKLFFGSGTQLSVL.

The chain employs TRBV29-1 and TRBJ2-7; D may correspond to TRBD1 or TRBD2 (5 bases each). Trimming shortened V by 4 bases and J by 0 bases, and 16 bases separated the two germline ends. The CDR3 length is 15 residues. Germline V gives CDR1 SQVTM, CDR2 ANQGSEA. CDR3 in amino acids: CSVVSGTFGSYEQYF. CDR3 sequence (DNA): TGCAGCGTTGTGTCAGGGACCTTCGGCTCCTACGAGCAGTACTTC.

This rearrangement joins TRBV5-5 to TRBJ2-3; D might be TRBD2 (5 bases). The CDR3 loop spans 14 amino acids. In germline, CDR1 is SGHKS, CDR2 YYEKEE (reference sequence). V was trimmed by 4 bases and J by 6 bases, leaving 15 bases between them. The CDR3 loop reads CASSPGSSGDTQYF. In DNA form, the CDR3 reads TGTGCCAGCAGCCCGGGTTCATCGGGGGATACGCAGTATTTT.

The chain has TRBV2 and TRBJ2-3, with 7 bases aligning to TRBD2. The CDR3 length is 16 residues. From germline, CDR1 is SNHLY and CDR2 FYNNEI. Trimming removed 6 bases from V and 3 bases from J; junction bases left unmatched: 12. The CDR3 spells CASRRAAGAFTDTQYF. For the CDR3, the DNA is TGTGCCAGCAGGAGGGCGGCGGGAGCTTTTACAGATACGCAGTATTTT.

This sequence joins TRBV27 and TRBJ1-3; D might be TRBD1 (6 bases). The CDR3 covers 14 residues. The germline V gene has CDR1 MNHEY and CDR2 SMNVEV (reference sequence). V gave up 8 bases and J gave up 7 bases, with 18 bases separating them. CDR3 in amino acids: CASGPLEQGNTIYF. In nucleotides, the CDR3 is TGTGCCAGCGGGCCCCTAGAACAGGGCAACACCATATATTTT.

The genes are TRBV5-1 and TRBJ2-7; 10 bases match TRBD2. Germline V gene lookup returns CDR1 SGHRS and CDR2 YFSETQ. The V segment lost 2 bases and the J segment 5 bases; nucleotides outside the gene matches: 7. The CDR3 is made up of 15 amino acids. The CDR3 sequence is CASSLPSGGLDEQYF. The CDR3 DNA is TGCGCCAGCAGCTTACCTAGCGGGGGATTGGACGAGCAGTACTTC.

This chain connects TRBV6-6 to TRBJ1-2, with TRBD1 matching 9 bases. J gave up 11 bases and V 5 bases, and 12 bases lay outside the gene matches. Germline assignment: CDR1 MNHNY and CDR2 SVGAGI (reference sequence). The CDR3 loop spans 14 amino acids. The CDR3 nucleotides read TGTGCCAGCAGTCTCTCGGGGGGACAGGGTTCGTACACCTTC. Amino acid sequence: CASSLSGGQGSYTF.

The CDR3 protein is CAISESIQLTGELFF. As DNA, the CDR3 is TGTGCCATCAGTGAGTCTATCCAATTGACCGGGGAGCTGTTTTTT. The chain recombines TRBV10-3 with TRBJ2-2; D not resolved. The CDR3 runs to 15 residues. In germline, CDR1 is ENHRY, CDR2 SYGVKD. Between the trimmed V and J ends, which lost 0 bases and 5 bases, there was a span of 10 bases.

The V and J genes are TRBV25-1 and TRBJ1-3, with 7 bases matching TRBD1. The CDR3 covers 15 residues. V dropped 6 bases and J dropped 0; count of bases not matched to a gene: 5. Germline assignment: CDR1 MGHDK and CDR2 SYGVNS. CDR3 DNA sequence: TGTGCCAGCAGGACTGACAGGGCCTCTGGAAACACCATATATTTT. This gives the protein CASRTDRASGNTIYF.

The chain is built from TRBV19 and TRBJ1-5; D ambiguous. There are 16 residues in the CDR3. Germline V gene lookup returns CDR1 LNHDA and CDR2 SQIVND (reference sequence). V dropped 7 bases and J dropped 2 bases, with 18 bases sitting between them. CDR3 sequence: CASTAEEGYGNQPQHF. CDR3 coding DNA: TGTGCCAGTACCGCAGAGGAGGGATATGGCAATCAGCCCCAGCATTTT.

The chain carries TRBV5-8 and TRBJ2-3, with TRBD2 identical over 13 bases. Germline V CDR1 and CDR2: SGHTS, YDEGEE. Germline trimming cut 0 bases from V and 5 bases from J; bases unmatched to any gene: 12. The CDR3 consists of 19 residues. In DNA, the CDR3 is TGTGCCAGCAGCTTGGTTGGGGGACTAGCGGGAAATCCCCAAGATACGCAGTATTTT. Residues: CASSLVGGLAGNPQDTQYF.

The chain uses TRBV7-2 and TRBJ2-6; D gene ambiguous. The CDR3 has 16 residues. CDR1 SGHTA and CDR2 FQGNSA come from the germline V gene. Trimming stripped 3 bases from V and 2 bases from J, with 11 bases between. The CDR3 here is CASSFLPIPGANVLTF. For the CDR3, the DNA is TGTGCCAGCAGCTTCCTGCCTATCCCTGGGGCCAACGTCCTGACTTTC.

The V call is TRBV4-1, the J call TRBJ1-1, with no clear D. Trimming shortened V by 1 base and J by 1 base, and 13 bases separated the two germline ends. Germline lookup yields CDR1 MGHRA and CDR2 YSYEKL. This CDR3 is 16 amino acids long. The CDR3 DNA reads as TGCGCCAGCAGCCAAGTCTTACGGCCGACGAACACTGAAGCTTTCTTT. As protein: CASSQVLRPTNTEAFF.

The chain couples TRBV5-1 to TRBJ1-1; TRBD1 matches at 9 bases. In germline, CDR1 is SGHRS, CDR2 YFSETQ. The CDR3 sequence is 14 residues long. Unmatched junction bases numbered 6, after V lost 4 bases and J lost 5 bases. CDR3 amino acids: CASSPGTGTTEAFF. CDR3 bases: TGCGCCAGCAGCCCCGGGACAGGGACGACTGAAGCTTTCTTT.

CDR3: CASSLEYNEQFF. CDR3 sequence (DNA): TGTGCCAGCAGCTTAGAGTACAATGAGCAGTTCTTC. The chain links TRBV11-2 to TRBJ2-1; no clear D. Germline loops: CDR1 SGHAT, CDR2 FQNNGV. The V gene lost 0 bases and the J gene lost 4 bases, with 1 base spanning the gap. The CDR3 length is 12 residues.

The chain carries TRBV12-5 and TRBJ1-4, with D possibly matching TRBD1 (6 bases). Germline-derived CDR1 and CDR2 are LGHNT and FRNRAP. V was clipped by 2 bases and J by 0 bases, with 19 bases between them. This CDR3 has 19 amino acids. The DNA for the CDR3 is TGTGCTAGTGGTTTGTCCCAGGGGCCCGTGGGTGCAACTAATGAAAAACTGTTTTTT. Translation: CASGLSQGPVGATNEKLFF.

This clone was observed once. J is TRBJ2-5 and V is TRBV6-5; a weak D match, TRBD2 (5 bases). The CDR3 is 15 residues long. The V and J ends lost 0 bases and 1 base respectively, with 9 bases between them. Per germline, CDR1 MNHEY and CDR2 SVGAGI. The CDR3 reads CASSYSVDFQETQYF. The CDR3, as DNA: TGTGCCAGCAGTTACTCGGTGGACTTCCAAGAGACCCAGTACTTC.

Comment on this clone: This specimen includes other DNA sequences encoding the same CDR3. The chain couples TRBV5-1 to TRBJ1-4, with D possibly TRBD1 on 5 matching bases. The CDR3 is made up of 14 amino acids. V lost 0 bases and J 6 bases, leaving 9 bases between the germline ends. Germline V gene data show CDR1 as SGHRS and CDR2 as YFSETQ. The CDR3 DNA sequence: TGCGCCAGCAGCTTGGCTGGGGGTGATGAAAAACTGTTTTTT. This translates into CASSLAGGDEKLFF. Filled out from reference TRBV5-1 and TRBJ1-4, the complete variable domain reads KAGVTQTPRYLIKTRGQQVTLSCSPISGHRSVSWYQQTPGQGLQFLFEYFSETQRNKGNFPGRFSGRQFSNSRSEMNVSTLELGDSALYLCASSLAGGDEKLFFGSGTQLSVL.

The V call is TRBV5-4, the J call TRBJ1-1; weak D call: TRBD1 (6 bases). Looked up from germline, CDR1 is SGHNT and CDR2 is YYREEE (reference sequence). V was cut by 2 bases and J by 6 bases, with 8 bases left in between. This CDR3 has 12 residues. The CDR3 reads CASSFGGAEAFF. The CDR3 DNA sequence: TGTGCCAGCAGCTTTGGGGGCGCTGAAGCTTTCTTT.

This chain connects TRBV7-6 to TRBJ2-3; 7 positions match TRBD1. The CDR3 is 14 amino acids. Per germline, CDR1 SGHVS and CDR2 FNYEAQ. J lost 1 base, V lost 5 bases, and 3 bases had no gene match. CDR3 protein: CASSKGARTDTQYF. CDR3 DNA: TGTGCCAGCAGCAAGGGGGCCCGCACAGATACGCAGTATTTT. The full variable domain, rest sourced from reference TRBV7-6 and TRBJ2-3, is GAGVSQSPRYKVTKRGQDVALRCDPISGHVSLYWYRQALGQGPEFLTYFNYEAQQDKSGLPNDRFSAERPEGSISTLTIQRTEQRDSAMYRCASSKGARTDTQYFGPGTRLTVL.

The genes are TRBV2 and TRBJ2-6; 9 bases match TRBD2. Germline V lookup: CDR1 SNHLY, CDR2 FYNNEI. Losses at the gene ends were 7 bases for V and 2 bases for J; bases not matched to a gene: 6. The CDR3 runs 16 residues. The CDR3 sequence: CASKDSGGTGANVLTF. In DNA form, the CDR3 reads TGTGCCAGCAAGGACAGCGGGGGGACTGGGGCCAACGTCCTGACTTTC.

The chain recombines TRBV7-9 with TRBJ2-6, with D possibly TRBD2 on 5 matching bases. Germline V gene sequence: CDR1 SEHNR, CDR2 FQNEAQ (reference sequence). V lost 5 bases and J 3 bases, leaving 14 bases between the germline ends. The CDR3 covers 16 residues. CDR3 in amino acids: CASSPRAYGGANVLTF. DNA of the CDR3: TGTGCCAGCAGCCCGCGGGCGTACGGTGGGGCCAACGTCCTGACTTTC.

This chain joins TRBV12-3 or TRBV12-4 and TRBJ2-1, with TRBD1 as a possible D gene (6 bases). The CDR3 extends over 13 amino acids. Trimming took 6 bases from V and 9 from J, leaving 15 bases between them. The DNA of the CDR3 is TGTGCCAGCAGCCTGGCACAGGGCGGTGAGCAGTTCTTC. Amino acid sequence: CASSLAQGGEQFF.

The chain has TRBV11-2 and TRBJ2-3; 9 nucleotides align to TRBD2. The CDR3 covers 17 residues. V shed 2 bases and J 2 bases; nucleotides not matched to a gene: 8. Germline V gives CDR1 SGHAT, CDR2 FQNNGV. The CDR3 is CASSLRPAGGYTDTQYF. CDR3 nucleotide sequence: TGTGCCAGCAGCTTACGCCCGGCGGGGGGGTACACAGATACGCAGTATTTT. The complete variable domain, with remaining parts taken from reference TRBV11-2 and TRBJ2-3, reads EAGVAQSPRYKIIEKRQSVAFWCNPISGHATLYWYQQILGQGPKLLIQFQNNGVVDDSQLPKDRFSAERLKGVDSTLKIQPAKLEDSAVYLCASSLRPAGGYTDTQYFGPGTRLTVL.